The 23 T cell receptor beta chains in this list originate from one sample, sequenced in a study of shared clonotypes between healthy human individuals. The protocol was immunoSEQ multiplex PCR, while the TCRdb copy is restricted to in-frame clones and leaves out a portion. The sample records 550,000 to 750,000 clones, nearly 97% being singletons. CD45RO-negative, CCR7-selected cells formed the naive CD8 fraction, which excluded terminally differentiated effector memory CD45RA+ cells. Input material: naive CD8+ T cells sorted from blood. These receptors were collected from a woman aged 25 to 39 in good health.

The rearrangement joins TRBV6-1 to TRBJ2-1; the match to TRBD2 covers 7 bases. The CDR3 sequence is 19 residues long. Germline values: CDR1 MNHNS, CDR2 SASEGT. V gave up 2 bases and J gave up 0 bases; unmatched junction bases: 13. The CDR3 loop is CASSELAGPGGSSYNEQFF. The CDR3 coding sequence is TGTGCCAGCAGTGAACTGGCGGGTCCCGGGGGGAGCTCCTACAATGAGCAGTTCTTC.

The J gene is TRBJ1-1, the V gene TRBV13; D is unclear. CDR3 size: 16 residues. Trimming took off 0 bases at V and 0 bases at J, with 11 bases between the two ends. Germline V CDR1 and CDR2: PRHDT, FYEKMQ (reference sequence). The CDR3 is CASSLGRRLMNTEAFF. CDR3 coding DNA: TGTGCCAGCAGCTTAGGGCGGCGTCTCATGAACACTGAAGCTTTCTTT.

V usage is TRBV4-1 and J usage is TRBJ1-4; D is uncertain. The CDR3 spans 16 residues. The V end was cut by 0 bases, the J end by 2 bases, with 10 bases between. From germline, CDR1 is MGHRA and CDR2 YSYEKL. Here the CDR3 reads CASSQDGGTTNEKLFF. The CDR3 DNA sequence: TGCGCCAGCAGCCAAGATGGAGGCACCACTAATGAAAAACTGTTTTTT.

This chain uses TRBV4-1 with TRBJ1-1, with D possibly being TRBD1 (6 bases). This CDR3 has 13 residues. V was clipped by 3 bases and J by 3 bases, with 8 bases between them. Germline V gene data show CDR1 as MGHRA and CDR2 as YSYEKL. In DNA form, the CDR3 reads TGCGCCAGCAGCCAGCACAGGGACACTGAAGCTTTCTTT. Translation: CASSQHRDTEAFF.

CDR3 sequence reads: CASSSLAGRIYEQYF. In DNA, the CDR3 is TGTGCCAGCAGCTCACTAGCAGGGAGAATATACGAGCAGTACTTC. V and J are TRBV7-2 and TRBJ2-5; D is perhaps TRBD2 (6 bases). The J call may be faulty, since TRBJ2-7 better matches the DNA end. Germline V gives CDR1 SGHTA, CDR2 FQGNSA. This CDR3 is 15 amino acids long.

This chain connects TRBV10-3 to TRBJ1-1; D perhaps matches TRBD1 (6 bases). The CDR3 runs 15 residues. The V end was cut by 0 bases, the J end by 4 bases, with 12 bases between. The germline CDR1 and CDR2 sequences are ENHRY and SYGVKD. The CDR3 DNA reads TGTGCCATCAGTGAGTCGAAGGGGGGTGGCACTGAAGCTTTCTTT. Translation gives CAISESKGGGTEAFF.

V is TRBV19 and J is TRBJ1-5, with D maybe TRBD1 (5 bases). Germline values: CDR1 LNHDA, CDR2 SQIVND (reference sequence). V lost 2 bases and J 7 bases, leaving 15 bases between the germline ends. This CDR3 has 15 residues. CDR3 in amino acids: CASSICSGKRQPQHF. In nucleotides, the CDR3 is TGTGCCAGTAGTATATGTTCAGGGAAGCGGCAGCCCCAGCATTTT.

The chain carries TRBV27 and TRBJ2-7; 10 bases match TRBD2. In germline, CDR1 is MNHEY, CDR2 SMNVEV (reference sequence). The CDR3 sequence is 14 residues long. Trimming cost V 5 bases and J 2 bases; bases outside gene matches: 3. The CDR3 DNA reads TGTGCCAGCAGTCGGAGCGGGAGGGCCTACGAGCAGTACTTC. It codes for CASSRSGRAYEQYF.

This chain joins TRBV19 and TRBJ2-1; no reliable D call. CDR3 size: 14 residues. CDR1 LNHDA and CDR2 SQIVND come from the germline V gene (reference sequence). Trimming cost V 3 bases and J 3 bases, with 9 bases left between them. DNA of the CDR3: TGTGCCAGTAGTATCGGGTCCATCTACAATGAGCAGTTCTTC. Protein sequence: CASSIGSIYNEQFF.

The J gene is TRBJ1-2, the V gene TRBV7-9, with unresolved D. Trimming stripped 5 bases from V and 3 bases from J, with 19 bases between. The CDR3 covers 16 residues. Germline lookup yields CDR1 SEHNR and CDR2 FQNEAQ (reference sequence). The CDR3 DNA sequence: TGTGCCAGCAGCCCTTCGTCAGGCGGACCCTACTATGGCTACACCTTC. It specifies CASSPSSGGPYYGYTF.

Turning to this clone: The same CDR3 also results from other DNA sequences found in this sample. The V gene is TRBV5-6, the J gene TRBJ2-7, with unresolved D. CDR1 SGHDT and CDR2 YYEEEE come from the germline V gene. This CDR3 region has 13 residues. Trimming cost V 0 bases and J 2 bases, with 6 bases left between them. The CDR3 sequence: CASSLGGTYEQYF. CDR3 DNA sequence: TGTGCCAGCAGCTTGGGGGGAACCTACGAGCAGTACTTC.

The V and J genes are TRBV7-9 and TRBJ2-3; D is possibly TRBD2 (6 bases). CDR1 SEHNR and CDR2 FQNEAQ come from the germline V gene (reference sequence). CDR3 length equals 13 residues. The germline V and J ends were trimmed by 7 bases and 1 base, with 9 bases remaining between them. The CDR3 coding sequence is TGTGCCAGCACCCCTAGCGGCACAGATACGCAGTATTTT. This encodes CASTPSGTDTQYF.

The rearrangement links TRBV7-9 to TRBJ2-7; 7 bases are a match to TRBD2. Germline CDR1 SEHNR, CDR2 FQNEAQ (reference sequence). The CDR3 runs to 17 residues. Unmatched junction bases numbered 10, after V lost 1 base and J lost 1 base. For the CDR3, the DNA is TGTGCCAGCAGCTTAGTGGGACTAAAGCAAGTTTCCTACGAGCAGTACTTC. It codes for CASSLVGLKQVSYEQYF.

CDR3 protein: CASSLGRGEQFF. The CDR3 DNA is TGTGCCAGCAGCTTAGGCAGAGGTGAGCAGTTCTTC. J is TRBJ2-1 and V is TRBV7-9; D gene unclear. This CDR3 has 12 residues. CDR1 is SEHNR and CDR2 is FQNEAQ in the germline V gene (reference sequence). Trimming pared 1 base from V and 9 bases from J, leaving 7 bases between.

A word on this clone: Other nucleotide sequences in the sample specify the same CDR3. The V gene is TRBV30, the J gene TRBJ2-1; D uncertain. The V and J ends lost 2 bases and 0 bases respectively, with 11 bases between them. Per germline, CDR1 GTSNPN and CDR2 SVGIG (reference sequence). This CDR3 region has 15 residues. For the CDR3, the DNA is TGTGCCTGGAGTCCGGGCGGTAGCTCCTACAATGAGCAGTTCTTC. This translates into CAWSPGGSSYNEQFF. Supplemented by reference TRBV30 and TRBJ2-1, the full variable domain reads SQTIHQWPATLVQPVGSPLSLECTVEGTSNPNLYWYRQAAGRGLQLLFYSVGIGQISSEVPQNLSASRPQDRQFILSSKKLLLSDSGFYLCAWSPGGSSYNEQFFGPGTRLTVL.

The chain is built from TRBV28 and TRBJ2-3; tentatively, D is TRBD1 or TRBD2 (6 bases each). The germline V and J ends were trimmed by 7 bases and 2 bases, with 19 bases remaining between them. The CDR3 loop spans 16 amino acids. Germline CDR1 reads MDHEN; CDR2 reads SYDVKM. Here the CDR3 reads CASITYGGQVTDTQYF. The CDR3 DNA reads TGTGCCAGCATCACCTACGGGGGCCAAGTCACAGATACGCAGTATTTT.

This chain uses TRBV5-5 with TRBJ1-1; no clear D. V lost 0 bases and J lost 5, with 8 bases in between. The CDR3 sequence is 13 residues long. CDR1 and CDR2 from the germline V gene are SGHKS and YYEKEE (reference sequence). The CDR3 DNA reads TGTGCCAGCAGCTTGGCCTTTAAGACTGAAGCTTTCTTT. Its protein product is CASSLAFKTEAFF. The full variable domain, completed using reference TRBV5-5 and TRBJ1-1, is DAGVTQSPTHLIKTRGQQVTLRCSPISGHKSVSWYQQVLGQGPQFIFQYYEKEERGRGNFPDRFSARQFPNYSSELNVNALLLGDSALYLCASSLAFKTEAFFGQGTRLTVV.

The chain joins TRBV6-5 to TRBJ2-7; D is unresolved. Germline V lookup: CDR1 MNHEY, CDR2 SVGAGI. This CDR3 contains 13 residues. V was pared by 0 bases and J by 6 bases, with 9 bases between. CDR3 in amino acids: CASSYSNIGEQYF. CDR3 nucleotides: TGTGCCAGCAGTTACTCGAACATCGGCGAGCAGTACTTC.

This clone appeared a single time. The V call is TRBV30, the J call TRBJ1-5; 9 bases line up with TRBD1. This CDR3 is built from 15 residues. J lost 4 bases, V lost 2 bases, and 6 bases had no gene match. The germline gives CDR1 GTSNPN, CDR2 SVGIG (reference sequence). DNA of the CDR3: TGTGCCTGGAGTCTTTGGACAGGGGAAAATCAGCCCCAGCATTTT. This codes for CAWSLWTGENQPQHF.

J is TRBJ2-7 and V is TRBV6-5; 11 bases are shared with TRBD2. V lost 10 bases to trimming and J lost 5 bases; unmatched junction nucleotides: 13. Germline V lookup: CDR1 MNHEY, CDR2 SVGAGI. The CDR3 length is 15 residues. CDR3 protein: CATKITSGSQNEQYF. DNA of the CDR3: TGTGCCACTAAAATTACTAGCGGGAGTCAGAACGAGCAGTACTTC.

The chain combines TRBV29-1 with TRBJ2-1; D tentatively reads TRBD1 or TRBD2 (6 bases each). V was pared by 1 base and J by 2 bases, with 18 bases between. Per germline, CDR1 SQVTM and CDR2 ANQGSEA. The CDR3 has 17 residues. The CDR3 DNA reads TGCAGCGTTGAAGGACTAGTCGGGGGCGGCCCCTACAATGAGCAGTTCTTC. This encodes CSVEGLVGGGPYNEQFF.

The V call is TRBV9, the J call TRBJ2-1; 13 bases match TRBD2. With V trimmed by 4 bases and J by 4 bases, 5 bases remained unmatched. This CDR3 contains 16 residues. The germline gives CDR1 SGDLS, CDR2 YYNGEE. The CDR3 DNA reads TGTGCCAGCAGCCCGGGGACTAGCGGGACGTACAATGAGCAGTTCTTC. The encoded protein is CASSPGTSGTYNEQFF.

This rearrangement joins TRBV6-5 to TRBJ1-2, with D perhaps matching TRBD1 (6 bases). Germline CDR1 reads MNHEY; CDR2 reads SVGAGI. V was clipped by 0 bases and J by 4 bases, with 12 bases between them. This CDR3 comprises 15 residues. CDR3 residues: CASSYSMQGLYGYTF. CDR3 DNA sequence: TGTGCCAGCAGTTACTCGATGCAGGGGCTCTATGGCTACACCTTC.